Included here is one TCR beta chain sequence, with context. The CDR3 is made up of 13 amino acids. V was trimmed by 4 bases and J by 5 bases, leaving 11 bases between them. CDR1 and CDR2 (germline): PRHDT, FYEKMQ (reference sequence). Only in-frame clones appear in the TCRdb table, and some are missing; sequencing was by immunoSEQ multiplex PCR. The data contain some 130,000 clones, around 90% of them singletons. This sample is drawn from a study of control samples from healthy donors and cancer patients. Sequences were obtained from blood. This receptor was taken from a young man in good health. The chain couples TRBV13 to TRBJ1-1, with D possibly matching TRBD1 (5 bases). For the CDR3, the DNA is TGTGCCAGCAGCTCAGGGTTAGGAACTGAAGCTTTCTTT. Protein sequence: CASSSGLGTEAFF.